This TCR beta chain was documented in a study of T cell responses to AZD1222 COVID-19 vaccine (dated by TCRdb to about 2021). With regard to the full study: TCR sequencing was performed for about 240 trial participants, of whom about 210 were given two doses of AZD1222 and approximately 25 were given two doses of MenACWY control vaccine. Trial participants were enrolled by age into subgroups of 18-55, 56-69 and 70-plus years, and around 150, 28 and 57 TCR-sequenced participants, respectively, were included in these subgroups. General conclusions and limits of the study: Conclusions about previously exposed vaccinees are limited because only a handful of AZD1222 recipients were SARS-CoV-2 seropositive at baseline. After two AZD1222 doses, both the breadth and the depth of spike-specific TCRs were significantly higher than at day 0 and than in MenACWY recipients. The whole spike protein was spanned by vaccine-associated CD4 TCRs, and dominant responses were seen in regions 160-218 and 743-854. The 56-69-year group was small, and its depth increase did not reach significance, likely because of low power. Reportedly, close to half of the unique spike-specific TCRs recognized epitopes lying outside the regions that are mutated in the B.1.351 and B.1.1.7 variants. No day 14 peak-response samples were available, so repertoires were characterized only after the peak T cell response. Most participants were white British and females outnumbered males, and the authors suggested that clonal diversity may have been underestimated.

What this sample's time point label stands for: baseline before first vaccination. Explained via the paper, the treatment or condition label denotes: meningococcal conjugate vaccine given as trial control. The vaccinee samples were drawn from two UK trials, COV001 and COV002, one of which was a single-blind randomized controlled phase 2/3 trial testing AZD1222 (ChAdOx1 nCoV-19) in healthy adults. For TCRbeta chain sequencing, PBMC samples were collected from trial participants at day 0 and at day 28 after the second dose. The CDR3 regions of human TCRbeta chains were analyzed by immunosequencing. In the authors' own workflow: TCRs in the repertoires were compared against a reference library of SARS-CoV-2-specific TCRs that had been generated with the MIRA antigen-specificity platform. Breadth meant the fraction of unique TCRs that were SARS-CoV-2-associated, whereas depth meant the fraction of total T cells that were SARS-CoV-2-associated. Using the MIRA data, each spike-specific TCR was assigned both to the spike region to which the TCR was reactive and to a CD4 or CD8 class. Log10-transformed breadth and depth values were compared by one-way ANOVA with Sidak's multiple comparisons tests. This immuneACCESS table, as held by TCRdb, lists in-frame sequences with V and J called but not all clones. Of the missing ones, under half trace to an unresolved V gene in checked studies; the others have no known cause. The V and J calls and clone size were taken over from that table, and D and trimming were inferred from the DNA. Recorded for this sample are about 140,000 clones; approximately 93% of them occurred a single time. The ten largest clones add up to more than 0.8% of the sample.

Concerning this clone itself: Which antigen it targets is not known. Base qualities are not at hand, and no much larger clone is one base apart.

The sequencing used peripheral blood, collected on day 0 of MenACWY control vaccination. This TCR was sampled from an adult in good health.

The CDR3 has the sequence CASSFGTGDGYTF. The nucleotide sequence is given as TGCGCCAGCAGCTTCGGGACAGGGGACGGCTACACCTTC. The chain was built from TRBV5-1 and TRBJ1-2; 10 junctional bases match TRBD1. CDR1 and CDR2 are drawn from the germline V gene: SGHRS, YFSETQ. For this chain, trimming is 2 bases at the V end and 8 bases at the J end, and the number of junction bases without a gene match is 3. The CDR3 sequence holds 13 residues, the cysteine and phenylalanine included. The entry retains the CDR3 DNA only, 39 bases that are in frame from base 1.